The 11 T cell receptor beta chains given below trace back to one sample, sequenced in a study of post-analysis software for immune sequencing data. Study outcomes and limitations: Controls showed lower frequencies than patients for roughly 5 TRBV segments, and TRBV5-6, TRBV5-1 and TRBV20-1 were among these.

Their specific antigens are unknown. Sequencing libraries made from TCR beta cDNA carried unique molecular identifiers. Using its own MiXCR run on the PCR reads, TCRdb lists one record per CDR3 protein. The sample lists hundreds of thousands of distinct CDR3 sequences; around 27% were seen once. Material: blood. Source of these receptors: a girl aged 10 to 17 with multiple sclerosis.

This clonotype was observed at least ten times. CDR3 sequence reads: CASSLSPGGVYEQYF. The CDR3 DNA reads as TGTGCCAGCAGCTTAAGTCCGGGAGGAGTTTACGAGCAGTACTTC. The chain uses TRBV7-2 and TRBJ2-7; TRBD2 matches 7 bases. Germline V gene lookup returns CDR1 SGHTA and CDR2 FQGNSA. The J segment lost 4 bases and the V segment lost 2 bases, leaving 8 bases of the junction unmatched. The CDR3 consists of 15 residues.

The chain joins TRBV6-6 to TRBJ2-7; a weak D match, TRBD1 (8 bases). Per germline, CDR1 MNHNY and CDR2 SVGAGI (reference sequence). The CDR3 has 12 amino acids. V was shortened by 5 bases and J by 12 bases, with 17 bases between the two germline ends. The CDR3 spells CASSPREGTGYF. The CDR3 DNA reads as TGTGCCAGCAGTCCCAGGGAGGGGACAGGGTACTTC.

The chain uses TRBV20-1 and TRBJ2-7, with 7 bases aligning to TRBD1. V shed 6 bases and J 5 bases; nucleotides not matched to a gene: 13. CDR3 length equals 14 residues. Germline CDR1 reads DFQATT; CDR2 reads SNEGSKA (reference sequence). CDR3 nucleotides: TGCAGTGCGAGGGATGTTAGGGGGCTGCACGAGCAGTACTTC. Its protein product is CSARDVRGLHEQYF.

This clonotype was counted a few times. The chain employs TRBV28 and TRBJ2-5; 7 bases align to TRBD2. J was trimmed by 2 bases and V by 9 bases; bases with no gene match: 12. CDR1 MDHEN and CDR2 SYDVKM come from the germline V gene. The CDR3 is made up of 15 amino acids. DNA of the CDR3: TGTGCCAGTGAGCCGCTAGCGGAGAAACAAGAGACCCAGTACTTC. Translation: CASEPLAEKQETQYF.

In its sample, this clonotype was seen a few times. The chain couples TRBV29-1 to TRBJ2-3; D could derive from TRBD1 or TRBD2 (5 bases each). This CDR3 contains 14 residues. CDR1 is SQVTM and CDR2 is ANQGSEA in the germline V gene. Trimming left V 8 bases short and J 4 bases short, with 19 bases between. This CDR3 is CSSRARGVPDTQYF. The CDR3 nucleotides read TGCAGCTCGCGAGCACGAGGGGTCCCAGATACGCAGTATTTT.

A remark on this clonotype: Mismatch with germline at one junction end may stem from a read error. The rearrangement uses TRBV5-1 and TRBJ1-2; tentative D call: TRBD1 (6 bases). The CDR3 sequence is 13 residues long. Germline V gene sequence: CDR1 SGHRS, CDR2 YFSETQ. Here the CDR3 reads CASSLFRGYGCTF. The CDR3 DNA reads TGCGCCAGCAGCTTGTTCAGGGGTTATGGCTGCACCTTC.

The sample holds a few counts of this clonotype. This sequence joins TRBV7-9 and TRBJ2-7; possible D gene TRBD2, 5 bases. This CDR3 contains 13 residues. The germline V gene encodes CDR1 SEHNR and CDR2 FQNEAQ (reference sequence). V was clipped by 5 bases and J by 6 bases, with 14 bases between them. CDR3 in DNA: TGTGCCAGCAGCCTCTCGGGGAGTCGCGAGCAGTACTTC. Protein: CASSLSGSREQYF.

This sequence joins TRBV4-1 and TRBJ1-1; 7 bases fit TRBD1. The CDR3 contains 14 residues. From germline, CDR1 is MGHRA and CDR2 YSYEKL. J gave up 5 bases and V 1 base, and 4 bases lay outside the gene matches. The DNA for the CDR3 is TGCGCCAGCAGCCAAGGACAGGGAAGGACTGAAGCTTTCTTT. This encodes CASSQGQGRTEAFF.

This clonotype was counted between two and nine times. This chain uses TRBV12-5 with TRBJ2-5, with no clear D. Germline CDR1 is LGHNT and CDR2 is FRNRAP. The CDR3 loop spans 15 amino acids. Trimming shortened V by 0 bases and J by 3 bases, and 11 bases separated the two germline ends. The CDR3 protein is CASGLVRVMEETQYF. CDR3 sequence (DNA): TGTGCTAGTGGTTTGGTACGGGTTATGGAAGAGACCCAGTACTTC.

The rearrangement joins TRBV29-1 to TRBJ1-2; D perhaps matches TRBD1 (5 bases). V was clipped by 3 bases and J by 9 bases, with 11 bases between them. Germline CDR1 SQVTM, CDR2 ANQGSEA. The CDR3 spans 11 residues. CDR3 sequence: CSVDGGGSYTF. The CDR3, as DNA: TGCAGCGTTGACGGTGGGGGTAGCTACACCTTC. Variable domain in full (rest from reference TRBV29-1 and TRBJ1-2): SAVISQKPSRDICQRGTSLTIQCQVDSQVTMMFWYRQQPGQSLTLIATANQGSEATYESGFVIDKFPISRPNLTFSTLTVSNMSPEDSSIYLCSVDGGGSYTFGSGTRLTVV.

This clonotype has a count of ten or more. The chain carries TRBV27 and TRBJ2-7; TRBD1 aligns across 7 bases. V was pared by 4 bases and J by 4 bases, with 7 bases of the junction left unmatched. The CDR3 length is 14 residues. Germline V gives CDR1 MNHEY, CDR2 SMNVEV (reference sequence). Here the CDR3 DNA reads TGTGCCAGCAGTTCGAAAAGGGACAGTTACGAGCAGTACTTC. Amino acid sequence: CASSSKRDSYEQYF.